This T cell receptor (beta chain) was observed in a study of CD8 T cells in ankylosing spondylitis. Study observations and caveats: Clones tied to disease were said to be significantly enriched in matched ankylosing spondylitis synovial fluid. Reports of some motif variants in reactive arthritis synovial fluid and blood predate this one.

The V end was cut by 4 bases, the J end by 1 base, with 10 bases between. This CDR3 region has 14 residues. Germline CDR1 is SGHTA and CDR2 is FQGNSA. This clonotype has ten or more counts. Its antigen is not known. 5'-RACE, quantitative and with molecular barcodes, yielded the TCR beta libraries. From the 5' RACE reads, TCRdb called clonotypes with MiXCR, one entry per CDR3 protein. The sample consists of around 150,000 distinct CDR3 sequences, roughly an eighth of them appearing once. J is TRBJ1-1 and V is TRBV7-2; D unclear. This TCR derives from a female donor with ankylosing spondylitis or in good health (not recorded which). The specimen was blood, either unsorted or a sorted T cell fraction (not recorded which). CDR3 in amino acids: CASSWYSPNTEAFF. In nucleotides, the CDR3 is TGTGCCAGCAGCTGGTACAGTCCGAACACTGAAGCTTTCTTT.